This entry lists 26 T cell receptor beta chains sequenced from one sample in a study of T cells expressing NK-cell markers (dated by TCRdb to between 2020 and 2021). Library preparation used 5' RACE. Sequencing was carried out with an Illumina HiSeq 2000. TCRdb reprocessed the reads; each CDR3 protein sequence makes one entry, and DNA is unavailable. The sample table holds 400,000 or so distinct CDR3 sequences. Of the sample, around a tenth is held by the ten largest clones. What was sequenced was blood T cells: a sorted CD56 or NKG2C T cell subset, CD4+ or CD8+ T cells, or bulk PBMC T cells (not recorded which). The receptors derive from a woman aged 45 to 65 in good health. Donor details come from another sample of the same person, matched by shared clones.

The chain carries TRBV7-2 and TRBJ2-1; TCRdb's D call of TRBD1 is untestable without DNA. Germline loops: CDR1 SGHTA, CDR2 FQGNSA. CDR3 length equals 17 residues. This CDR3 reads CASSLPGTGRPYNEQFF. The full variable domain, its missing parts supplied by reference TRBV7-2 and TRBJ2-1, is GAGVSQSPSNKVTEKGKDVELRCDPISGHTALYWYRQSLGQGLEFLIYFQGNSAPDKSGLPSDRFSAERTGGSVSTLTIQRTQQEDSAVYLCASSLPGTGRPYNEQFFGPGTRLTVL.

This chain joins TRBV15 and TRBJ1-5; no DNA is available, so the TRBD1 call from TCRdb remains unchecked. This CDR3 has 15 residues. Germline V gives CDR1 LNHNV, CDR2 YYDKDF (reference sequence). CDR3 in amino acids: CATSRDGQGNQPQHF.

The chain recombines TRBV4-2 with TRBJ2-1; TCRdb lists TRBD2, though no DNA is available to test this call. In germline, CDR1 is LGHNA, CDR2 YNFKEQ. CDR3 size: 16 residues. The CDR3 protein is CASSQLAGEAYNEQFF.

The rearrangement links TRBV29-1 to TRBJ2-7; as DNA is missing, the TRBD2 call by TCRdb cannot be tested. From germline, CDR1 is SQVTM and CDR2 ANQGSEA. This CDR3 spans 15 amino acids. CDR3 amino acids: CSVEGRLADVYEQYF.

V is TRBV6-2 or TRBV6-3 and J is TRBJ2-3; the TRBD1 assignment by TCRdb is unverifiable without DNA. The CDR3 is 13 residues long. Looked up from germline, CDR1 is MNHEY and CDR2 is SVGEGT. The chain's CDR3 is CASSYGTRASQYF.

The genes are TRBV5-1 and TRBJ2-5; the TCRdb call, TRBD1, lacks DNA for checking. This CDR3 is 18 amino acids long. The germline CDR1 and CDR2 sequences are SGHRS and YFSETQ. The CDR3 sequence: CASSSYPLDRVFGETQYF. The full variable domain, in which reference TRBV5-1 and TRBJ2-5 provide the parts outside the CDR3, is KAGVTQTPRYLIKTRGQQVTLSCSPISGHRSVSWYQQTPGQGLQFLFEYFSETQRNKGNFPGRFSGRQFSNSRSEMNVSTLELGDSALYLCASSSYPLDRVFGETQYFGPGTRLLVL.

The V call is TRBV16, the J call TRBJ1-2. From germline, CDR1 is KGHSY and CDR2 FQNENV. This CDR3 has 13 amino acids. CDR3: CASSQSETYGYTF.

The chain uses TRBV20-1 and TRBJ2-2; checking the TCRdb D call of TRBD2 is not possible without DNA. This CDR3 region has 19 residues. Germline V CDR1 and CDR2: DFQATT, SNEGSKA (reference sequence). The CDR3 spells CSARDPLRGTHANTGELFF.

The chain links TRBV29-1 to TRBJ1-5. This CDR3 is 14 amino acids long. Looked up from germline, CDR1 is SQVTM and CDR2 is ANQGSEA. CDR3 in amino acids: CSVGGGNGNQPQHF.

The chain couples TRBV28 to TRBJ2-5; TCRdb's assignment of TRBD1 cannot be checked, as there is no DNA. The CDR3 length is 13 residues. In germline, CDR1 is MDHEN, CDR2 SYDVKM. The CDR3 here is CASSPLDIYSANF.

The V gene is TRBV2, the J gene TRBJ1-6. Germline CDR1 is SNHLY and CDR2 is FYNNEI. This CDR3 contains 13 residues. CDR3 region: CASSDIKTSPLHF.

The chain is built from TRBV4-1 and TRBJ2-3. This CDR3 is built from 15 residues. In germline, CDR1 is MGHRA, CDR2 YSYEKL. The CDR3 protein is CASSQVRSGTDTQYF.

The CDR3 sequence: CASSSDRLLNTEAFF. The chain links TRBV6-2 or TRBV6-3 to TRBJ1-1; the D call of TRBD1 rests on TCRdb alone, since no DNA is present to check it. The CDR3 sequence is 15 residues long. CDR1 is MNHEY and CDR2 is SVGEGT in the germline V gene.

V is TRBV27 and J is TRBJ1-3; TCRdb outputs TRBD1, but without DNA this stays unchecked. CDR1 and CDR2 from the germline V gene are MNHEY and SMNVEV (reference sequence). The CDR3 spans 18 residues. CDR3 region: CASSSLNSGKRSGNTIYF.

This chain connects TRBV5-1 to TRBJ1-2; the TRBD1 assignment by TCRdb is unverifiable without DNA. The CDR3 is 13 amino acids. Per the germline V gene, CDR1 is SGHRS and CDR2 is YFSETQ. The CDR3 region is CASSLTGHLGYTF. Full variable domain (rest looked up from reference TRBV5-1 and TRBJ1-2): KAGVTQTPRYLIKTRGQQVTLSCSPISGHRSVSWYQQTPGQGLQFLFEYFSETQRNKGNFPGRFSGRQFSNSRSEMNVSTLELGDSALYLCASSLTGHLGYTFGSGTRLTVV.

This chain connects TRBV7-2 to TRBJ2-4; checking the TCRdb D call of TRBD1 is not possible without DNA. CDR1 and CDR2 (germline): SGHTA, FQGNSA. This CDR3 has 17 residues. This chain's CDR3 is CASTKVGTGSSKNIQYF.

This rearrangement joins TRBV29-1 to TRBJ1-2; without DNA, the TCRdb call of TRBD1 cannot be checked. This CDR3 comprises 14 residues. CDR1 SQVTM and CDR2 ANQGSEA come from the germline V gene. The CDR3 sequence is CSVFPTYYREGYTF.

CDR3 sequence reads: CAIRDRLGNRVF. V usage is TRBV10-3 and J usage is TRBJ2-1; absent DNA, TCRdb's TRBD1 call cannot be checked. The CDR3 is 12 residues long. Germline V gene data show CDR1 as ENHRY and CDR2 as SYGVKD.

The chain combines TRBV24-1 with TRBJ1-4; TCRdb selects TRBD1, and the lack of DNA leaves this call unchecked. CDR3 size: 13 residues. Germline values: CDR1 KGHDR, CDR2 SFDVKD. CDR3 sequence reads: CATRDRDSEKLFF.

The V and J genes are TRBV20-1 and TRBJ2-1; TCRdb calls TRBD2, which cannot be checked without DNA. Germline lookup yields CDR1 DFQATT and CDR2 SNEGSKA (reference sequence). The CDR3 has 12 residues. CDR3 amino acids: CSARLASVAQFF.

The chain has TRBV10-3 and TRBJ2-2; TCRdb reports TRBD1, a call that lacks DNA to check it against. CDR3 length equals 15 residues. Germline assignment: CDR1 ENHRY and CDR2 SYGVKD. This chain's CDR3 is CAIRAGTGMAGELFF.

The chain employs TRBV20-1 and TRBJ2-7. Germline V gene sequence: CDR1 DFQATT, CDR2 SNEGSKA (reference sequence). The CDR3 covers 12 residues. The chain's CDR3 is CSAGWGPYEQYF.

The V gene is TRBV18, the J gene TRBJ2-3; TCRdb designates TRBD2, a call that cannot be tested without DNA. The germline CDR1 and CDR2 sequences are KGHSH and LQKENI. This CDR3 is 17 amino acids long. CDR3 sequence reads: CASSPWTSGILTDTQYF.

V and J are TRBV24-1 and TRBJ2-3; TCRdb picks TRBD1, but there is no DNA to check that call. The CDR3 covers 13 residues. CDR1 and CDR2 (germline): KGHDR, SFDVKD. CDR3 sequence reads: CATSDYRGRGQYF.

CDR3 loop: CSVQGGPGTQYF. The chain employs TRBV29-1 and TRBJ2-3; checking the TCRdb D call of TRBD1 is not possible without DNA. Germline CDR1 and CDR2: SQVTM and ANQGSEA. CDR3 length: 12 amino acids.

V gene TRBV12-3 or TRBV12-4 combines with J gene TRBJ2-1; there is no DNA to check the TCRdb D call of TRBD1. The CDR3 length is 12 residues. CDR3 region: CASRRGPGSEFF.